The rows below give T cell receptor beta chains drawn from one sample of a study of cytomegalovirus exposure and HLA in healthy donors. TCRdb keeps only in-frame clones here, not all; method: immunoSEQ multiplex PCR. This table holds about 190,000 clones, 80% to 90% found once. The sample consisted of PBMCs. All receptors come from a man aged 40-50 years in good health and CMV-seropositive. CDR3s include the opening cysteine and the closing phenylalanine or tryptophan. The D gene is left open where the match is weak. The size field is filled for only some rows; it gives once, few, many or a size class.

j_gene	abundance	d_gene	v_gene	CDR3aa	CDR3nt
TRBJ1-2	-	-	TRBV14	CASSQVHGSGYGYTF	TGTGCCAGCAGCCAAGTACATGGGAGCGGCTATGGCTACACCTTC
TRBJ1-2	-	-	TRBV2	CASSEYPGFNYGYTF	TGTGCCAGCAGTGAATATCCGGGTTTTAACTATGGCTACACCTTC
TRBJ2-5	-	-	TRBV5-1	CASRGPTGSETQYF	TGCGCCAGCAGAGGTCCCACAGGGTCAGAGACCCAGTACTTC
TRBJ1-3	-	-	TRBV19	CASSFSPTAGSGNTIYF	TGTGCCAGTAGTTTTTCGCCGACAGCCGGATCTGGAAACACCATATATTTT
TRBJ2-7	once	-	TRBV7-2	CASSTGILYEQYF	TGTGCCAGCTCTACAGGGATCCTCTACGAGCAGTACTTC
TRBJ2-7	-	-	TRBV11-2	CASRSTSREQYF	TGTGCCAGCAGGTCCACTTCGCGCGAGCAGTACTTC
TRBJ2-7	-	-	TRBV18	CASSPQGRGSYEQYF	TGTGCCAGCTCACCCCAGGGGAGGGGGTCCTACGAGCAGTACTTC
TRBJ2-5	-	TRBD2	TRBV28	CASIQAGARETQYF	TGTGCCAGCATCCAAGCGGGAGCACGTGAGACCCAGTACTTC
TRBJ2-7	-	-	TRBV29-1	CSVEGDRSYEQYF	TGCAGCGTTGAAGGCGACAGGTCCTACGAGCAGTACTTC
TRBJ2-1	-	TRBD2	TRBV28	CASSPAGLAEINEQFF	TGTGCCAGCAGTCCGGCGGGACTAGCGGAGATCAATGAGCAGTTCTTC
TRBJ2-7	-	-	TRBV4-2	CASSQEAGASYEQYF	TGTGCCAGCAGCCAAGAGGCGGGGGCCTCCTACGAGCAGTACTTC
TRBJ1-1	few	TRBD1	TRBV29-1	CSAGQGAVTEAFF	TGCAGCGCGGGACAGGGGGCGGTAACTGAAGCTTTCTTT
TRBJ1-3	-	TRBD1	TRBV5-1	CASRATGGGNTIYF	TGCGCCAGCAGGGCAACAGGGGGTGGAAACACCATATATTTT
TRBJ2-5	once	-	TRBV6-5	CASSYSLGRGQETQYF	TGTGCTAGCAGTTACTCGCTGGGGAGAGGGCAAGAGACCCAGTACTTC
TRBJ1-5	-	-	TRBV6-1	CASSGSHWEGNQPQHF	TGTGCCAGCAGTGGGTCGCACTGGGAGGGCAATCAGCCCCAGCATTTT
TRBJ2-1	few	TRBD2	TRBV11-2	CASSQTSGSSYNEQFF	TGTGCCAGCAGCCAAACTAGCGGGAGCTCCTACAATGAGCAGTTCTTC
TRBJ1-1	once	-	TRBV19	CASSIGTANTEAFF	TGTGCCAGTAGTATAGGGACAGCTAACACTGAAGCTTTCTTT
TRBJ1-5	-	-	TRBV7-9	CASSSISNNQPQHF	TGTGCCAGCAGTTCAATCTCTAACAATCAGCCCCAGCATTTT
TRBJ1-3	once	-	TRBV11-2	CASSPGGLGSGNTIYF	TGTGCCAGCAGTCCCGGGGGACTGGGCTCTGGAAACACCATATATTTT
TRBJ2-7	-	TRBD2	TRBV5-1	CASSSLAGAYEQYF	TGCGCCAGCAGCTCCCTAGCGGGAGCCTACGAGCAGTACTTC
TRBJ2-3	once	TRBD2	TRBV7-2	CASSPLVGLATPTDTQYF	TGTGCCAGCAGCCCATTGGTTGGACTAGCGACCCCCACAGATACGCAGTATTTT
TRBJ2-7	-	TRBD1	TRBV5-8	CASSLRGGITEQYF	TGTGCCAGCAGCTTAAGAGGGGGCATAACCGAGCAGTACTTC
TRBJ2-7	-	-	TRBV5-6	CASSLALAVPSTYEQYF	TGTGCCAGCAGCTTGGCCCTGGCGGTTCCTTCGACCTACGAGCAGTACTTC
TRBJ1-1	-	-	TRBV28	CASRSGVGTEAFF	TGTGCCAGCAGGTCGGGGGTTGGCACTGAAGCTTTCTTT
TRBJ2-3	-	TRBD2	TRBV7-7	CASSLGVSGRESTDTQYF	TGTGCTAGCAGCTTAGGGGTTAGCGGGAGGGAGAGCACAGATACGCAGTATTTT
TRBJ1-5	few	-	TRBV4-1	CASSPILGNQPQHF	TGCGCCAGCAGCCCTATTTTGGGCAATCAGCCCCAGCATTTT
TRBJ2-5	-	-	TRBV14	CASSQAGETQYF	TGTGCCAGCAGCCAAGCCGGAGAGACCCAGTACTTC
TRBJ2-1	-	TRBD2	TRBV6-5	CATSRRAGVGNEQFF	TGTGCCACTTCTCGAAGGGCGGGAGTTGGAAATGAGCAGTTCTTC
TRBJ2-5	-	-	TRBV7-3	CASSLISGDETQYF	TGTGCCAGCAGCTTGATTTCAGGGGACGAGACCCAGTACTTC
TRBJ2-3	-	-	TRBV5-1	CASFRDTSTDTQYF	TGCGCCAGCTTCCGGGACACTAGCACAGATACGCAGTATTTT
TRBJ2-5	-	TRBD1	TRBV7-3	CASSFDREETQYF	TGTGCCAGCAGCTTTGACAGGGAAGAGACCCAGTACTTC
TRBJ2-7	-	-	TRBV7-2	CASSPLREQYF	TGTGCCAGCAGCCCCCTTCGCGAGCAGTACTTC
TRBJ1-5	-	TRBD1	TRBV28	CASSSPGQGNHQPQHF	TGTGCCAGCAGTTCCCCGGGACAGGGGAATCATCAGCCCCAGCATTTT
TRBJ2-2	-	-	TRBV15	CATKQGANTGELFF	TGTGCCACTAAACAGGGCGCGAACACCGGGGAGCTGTTTTTT